This TCR beta chain appears in the sequencing data of a study of T cell changes during pregnancy in multiple sclerosis. There are 14 residues in the CDR3. In germline, CDR1 is MGHRA, CDR2 YSYEKL. Some clones are missing from TCRdb's copy, which holds only in-frame ones; the method was immunoSEQ multiplex PCR. The sample gives 95,000 to 110,000 clones, about 90% of which show up once; about 0.9% is in the top ten. This clone was observed once. Compared with germline, one end of the junction differs, possibly owing to a read error. This receptor was obtained from a female donor with multiple sclerosis, enrolled in a pregnancy study. The chain links TRBV4-1 to TRBJ1-6; 7 positions match TRBD1. Sequences were derived from peripheral blood, sampled after pregnancy. The CDR3 loop reads CASSQDTSRDSQLF. CDR3 sequence (DNA): TGCGCCAGCAGCCAAGATACAAGTCGGGACAGCCAGCTTTTT.